The present T cell receptor (beta chain) was sequenced within a study of shared clonotypes between healthy human individuals. Study results and limitations: Generally, naive subsets came out with larger estimated richness than memory subsets.

This clone occurred once. Antigen unknown. CD8 cells regarded as naive lacked CD45RO, were positively chosen for CCR7, and omitted terminally differentiated effector memory CD45RA+ cells. Sequenced by immunoSEQ multiplex PCR; TCRdb stores in-frame clones only, minus some. The profile shows some 2,000,000 clones, 85% to 95% of them singletons. The V and J ends lost 3 bases and 6 bases, in that order; junction bases with no gene match: 11. CDR3 length equals 15 residues. From germline, CDR1 is LGHNA and CDR2 YSLEER. This chain links TRBV4-3 with TRBJ2-7; 7 nucleotides line up with TRBD2. The specimen sequenced was naive CD8+ T cells sorted from blood. The clonotype originates from a man aged 18 to 35 in good health. CDR3 bases: TGCGCCAGCAGCCAGCATCGGGGAGGGGTGAGCGAGCAGTACTTC. It encodes CASSQHRGGVSEQYF.